This T cell receptor (beta chain) appears in the sequencing data of a study of blood T cell repertoires in COVID-19. Overall study: There were acute and convalescent COVID-19 samples, and they came from the United States, Italy and Spain. Sources were T cells, B-cell-depleted T cells, or PBMCs; the material itself was cDNA or gDNA.

Clones were sequenced by immunoSEQ multiplex PCR, and TCRdb holds only the in-frame ones, with some missing. This table has 100,000 to 150,000 clones, around nine tenths appearing once. With 5 bases clipped from V and 4 bases from J, the junction kept 17 bases outside the gene matches. The CDR3 consists of 19 residues. The germline CDR1 and CDR2 sequences are SGHVS and FNYEAQ. The sample consisted of peripheral blood. This clonotype was sampled from a human donor in a cohort sampled during active COVID-19. The genes are TRBV7-6 and TRBJ1-2; TRBD1 aligns across 12 bases. The CDR3 nucleotides read TGTGCCAGCAGCAAGACCCCCGGGACAGGGGGCGGGTATGGCTATGGCTACACCTTC. Protein: CASSKTPGTGGGYGYGYTF.